Reported below is one TCR beta chain. Its antigen is undetermined. CDR3-region Arm-PCR and iRepertoire HTBI primers produced the TCR beta libraries. TCRdb independently ran MiXCR on the multiplex PCR reads; one entry per CDR3 protein. The sample consists of some 200,000 distinct CDR3 sequences, roughly 20% of them appearing once. Germline V gene sequence: CDR1 SGHNT, CDR2 YENEEA. The CDR3 extends over 15 amino acids. The V end was cut by 6 bases, the J end by 5 bases, with 17 bases between. Specified time point: newly diagnosed GD, antithyroid drugs for less than 3 months. Generation of the TCR library employed RNA extracted from PBMCs. The sample comes from a study of regulatory T cells in long-lasting Graves disease. Study-wide findings and caveats: More public clonotypes were shared by persistent patients (2,741) than by new patients (under 1,000).

These same data were also listed under a study on T cells in Graves' hyperthyroidism and ophthalmopathy.

The origin of this receptor is a woman between 25 and 40 years old with Graves disease. The J gene is TRBJ2-1, the V gene TRBV11-3, with a weak D call TRBD2 (6 bases). This specimen consisted of peripheral blood mononuclear cells (PBMCs), obtained at new diagnosis, from a patient treated with antithyroid drugs. CDR3 DNA: TGTGCCAGCAGGGTAGAGTCGGGAGTGCACAATGAGCAGTTCTTC. Protein sequence: CASRVESGVHNEQFF.